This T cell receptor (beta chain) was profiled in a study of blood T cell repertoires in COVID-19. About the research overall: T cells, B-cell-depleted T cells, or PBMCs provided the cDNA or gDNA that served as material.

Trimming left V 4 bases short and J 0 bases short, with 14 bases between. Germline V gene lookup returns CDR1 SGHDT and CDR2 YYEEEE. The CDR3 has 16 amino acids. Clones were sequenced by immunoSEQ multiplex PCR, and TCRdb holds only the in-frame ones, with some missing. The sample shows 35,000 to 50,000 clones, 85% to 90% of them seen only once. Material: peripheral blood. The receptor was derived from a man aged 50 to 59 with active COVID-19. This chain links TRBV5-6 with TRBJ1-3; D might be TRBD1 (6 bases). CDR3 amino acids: CASSPTGVHSGNTIYF. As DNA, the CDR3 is TGTGCCAGCAGCCCGACAGGTGTCCACTCTGGAAACACCATATATTTT.